This section outlines one TCR beta chain sequence together with its context. The antigen is not known. The data stem from a study of cytomegalovirus exposure and HLA in healthy donors. Study-level results: An analysis done earlier found most TCR beta V segments productive about 87% or about 30% of the time. Cytomegalovirus status was reportedly diagnosed by the classifier with high specificity and sensitivity.

This CDR3 is 14 amino acids long. The germline V gene has CDR1 KGHSH and CDR2 LQKENI. The V end lost 8 bases, the J end lost 2 bases, and 16 bases lay between the germline ends. A multiplex PCR was run with 60 Vbeta primers and 13 Jbeta primers. Clones were sequenced by immunoSEQ multiplex PCR, and TCRdb holds only the in-frame ones, with some missing. The data hold over 85,000 clones, with around four fifths observed a single time. The clonotype comes from a middle-aged man in good health and CMV-seronegative. The rearrangement joins TRBV18 to TRBJ2-7; weak D call: TRBD2 (6 bases). The sequenced material came from PBMCs. In DNA form, the CDR3 reads TGTGCCAGCCTACGGACTAATCCGCCCTACGAGCAGTACTTC. Amino acids: CASLRTNPPYEQYF.